The T cell receptor (beta chain) described here comes from a study of Ad26.COV2.S vaccination and SARS-CoV-2 variants. Treatment reported: some 20 received Ad26.COV2.S at low or high dose, single or two shots; about 5 received placebo; per-sample allocation not given. Samples were taken on day 63 after the first vaccine or placebo injection. The CDR3 extends over 15 amino acids. Germline V gene data show CDR1 as GTSNPN and CDR2 as SVGIG (reference sequence). Trimming stripped 2 bases from V and 2 bases from J, with 13 bases between. Assay: immunoSEQ multiplex PCR; the TCRdb copy retains only in-frame clones and omits some. The sample includes roughly 420,000 clones, approximately 90% of them seen just once. A remark on this clone: Its antigen is still unknown.

Overall study results and limits: Breadth measured for non-spike TCRs was similar across vaccine and placebo recipients. Higher spike-specific TCR breadth was found in vaccine recipients than in placebo recipients.

The sample consisted of peripheral blood, taken in a trial of Ad26.COV2.S vaccine versus placebo. This TCR was recovered from a person between 18 and 65 years old who received the Ad26.COV2.S COVID-19 vaccine or a placebo. The genes are TRBV30 and TRBJ1-3, with a weak D call TRBD1 (5 bases). The CDR3 nucleotides are TGTGCCTGGAGTCAGTGGGTCAGGGCTGGAAACACCATATATTTT. Its translation is CAWSQWVRAGNTIYF.